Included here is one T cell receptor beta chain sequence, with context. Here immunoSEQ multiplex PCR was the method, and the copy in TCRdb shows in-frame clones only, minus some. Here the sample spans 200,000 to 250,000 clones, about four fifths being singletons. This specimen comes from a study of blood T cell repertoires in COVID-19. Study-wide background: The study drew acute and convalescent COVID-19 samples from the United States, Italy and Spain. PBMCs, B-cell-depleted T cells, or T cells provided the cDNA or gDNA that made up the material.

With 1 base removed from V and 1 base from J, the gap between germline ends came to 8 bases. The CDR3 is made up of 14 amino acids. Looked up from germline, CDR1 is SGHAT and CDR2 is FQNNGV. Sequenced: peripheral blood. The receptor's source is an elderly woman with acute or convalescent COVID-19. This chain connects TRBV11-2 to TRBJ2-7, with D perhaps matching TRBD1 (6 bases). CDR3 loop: CASSLAGQSYEQYF. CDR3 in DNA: TGTGCCAGCAGCTTAGCTGGACAGTCCTACGAGCAGTACTTC.